The 2 T cell receptor beta chains reported below all come from one sample, sequenced in a study of Ad26.COV2.S vaccination and SARS-CoV-2 variants. Profiled with immunoSEQ multiplex PCR; TCRdb holds only in-frame clones, not every one. The table lists about 460,000 clones, around 89% of them singletons. Treatment in this sample: roughly 18 received Ad26.COV2.S at low or high dose, single or two shots; a few received placebo; per-sample allocation not given. Samples came from day 63 after the first vaccine or placebo injection. This specimen was peripheral blood, taken in a trial of Ad26.COV2.S vaccine versus placebo. These receptors originate from a person aged 18-60 years who received the Ad26.COV2.S COVID-19 vaccine or a placebo.

The V gene is TRBV27, the J gene TRBJ1-5, with D uncertain. CDR3 size: 13 residues. The germline CDR1 and CDR2 sequences are MNHEY and SMNVEV (reference sequence). The V gene lost 3 bases and the J gene lost 0 bases, with 3 bases spanning the gap. The CDR3 loop reads CASSFNSNQPQHF. The DNA of the CDR3 is TGTGCCAGCAGTTTCAATAGCAATCAGCCCCAGCATTTT.

The V and J genes are TRBV3-1 (or the pseudogene TRBV3-2) and TRBJ2-3; TRBD1 or TRBD2 may be the D gene (5 bases each). CDR1 LGHDT and CDR2 YNNKEL come from the germline V gene (reference sequence). Trimming cost V 1 base and J 9 bases, with 8 bases left between them. The CDR3 is made up of 12 amino acids. The CDR3 loop reads CASSQVWDTQYF. The DNA of the CDR3 is TGTGCCAGCAGCCAAGTTTGGGACACGCAGTATTTT.